Listed below are T cell receptor beta chains from one sample, sequenced in a study of blood T cell repertoires in COVID-19. Data came from immunoSEQ multiplex PCR; TCRdb stores just in-frame clones and leaves some out. The repertoire has 81,000 or so clones, 85% of them found once; the top ten carry roughly 9.6%. Sequencing was done on a sample of peripheral blood. The receptors come from a man aged 50-60 years with COVID-19, enrolled during active disease. CDR3s include the opening cysteine and the closing phenylalanine or tryptophan. Each record gives: J gene, CDR3 length, V gene, CDR3 protein.

J: TRBJ1-5; length: 17; V: TRBV28; CDR3: CASSPIEEAVMSRPQHF
J: TRBJ2-7; length: 11; V: TRBV3-1/TRBV3-2; CDR3: CASSLRWEQYF
J: TRBJ2-7; length: 14; V: TRBV10-3; CDR3: CAIRADREGYEQYF
J: TRBJ1-4; length: 15; V: TRBV7-2; CDR3: CASSYTGTANEKLFF
J: TRBJ1-1; length: 11; V: TRBV30; CDR3: CAWRRGSEAFF
J: TRBJ2-3; length: 15; V: TRBV7-6; CDR3: CASGGLAGSQDTQYF
J: TRBJ2-2; length: 14; V: TRBV19; CDR3: CASNWGRDTGELFF
J: TRBJ1-6; length: 17; V: TRBV30; CDR3: CAWREREGYAYNSPLHF
J: TRBJ2-1; length: 15; V: TRBV7-8; CDR3: CASSFDRGNYNEQFF
J: TRBJ1-1; length: 14; V: TRBV9; CDR3: CASSPRQGITEAFF
J: TRBJ2-5; length: 14; V: TRBV7-3; CDR3: CASSAGQGGETQYF
J: TRBJ2-7; length: 17; V: TRBV5-1; CDR3: CASSGGITGDERDEQYF
J: TRBJ2-7; length: 15; V: TRBV6-5; CDR3: CASSQGTASSYEQYF
J: TRBJ2-7; length: 13; V: TRBV5-6; CDR3: CASTFVQGDEQYF
J: TRBJ2-5; length: 14; V: TRBV6-5; CDR3: CASRRPWAQETQYF
J: TRBJ2-1; length: 15; V: TRBV5-6; CDR3: CASSFRGSAYNEQFF
J: TRBJ1-1; length: 14; V: TRBV19; CDR3: CASSIGVANTEAFF
J: TRBJ1-3; length: 15; V: TRBV28; CDR3: CASSGDRSSGNTIYF
J: TRBJ1-5; length: 13; V: TRBV6-5; CDR3: CASSPTGNQPQHF
J: TRBJ1-2; length: 15; V: TRBV28; CDR3: CASSSAGAGSNGYTF
J: TRBJ2-3; length: 13; V: TRBV5-4; CDR3: CASSWTGSDTQYF
J: TRBJ1-2; length: 15; V: TRBV4-1; CDR3: CASSQDSQGLVGYTF
J: TRBJ1-4; length: 15; V: TRBV4-3; CDR3: CASSQEGTGREKLFF
J: TRBJ2-2; length: 14; V: TRBV29-1; CDR3: CSVVPAANTGELFF
J: TRBJ2-3; length: 12; V: TRBV28; CDR3: CASQRDLETQYF
J: TRBJ2-1; length: 14; V: TRBV6-2/TRBV6-3; CDR3: CASSSLAGSNEQFF
J: TRBJ2-1; length: 18; V: TRBV4-3; CDR3: CASSQETSGSPAYNEQFF
J: TRBJ1-3; length: 12; V: TRBV19; CDR3: CASTSSGNTIYF
J: TRBJ1-2; length: 14; V: TRBV6-5; CDR3: CASSQDWMGSGYTF
J: TRBJ2-3; length: 17; V: TRBV28; CDR3: CASSLGVIAGEADTQYF
J: TRBJ1-1; length: 14; V: TRBV7-9; CDR3: CASRPGVDNTEAFF
J: TRBJ1-1; length: 14; V: TRBV24-1; CDR3: CATSEPGENTEAFF
J: TRBJ2-7; length: 11; V: TRBV29-1; CDR3: CSVDQGYEQYF
J: TRBJ1-1; length: 14; V: TRBV28; CDR3: CASSLSGGNTEAFF
J: TRBJ1-6; length: 17; V: TRBV9; CDR3: CASSPRAGQGFNSPLHF
J: TRBJ2-7; length: 15; V: TRBV4-1; CDR3: CASSPVRDKTYEQYF